This T cell receptor (beta chain) was retrieved from a study of shared clonotypes between healthy human individuals (dated by TCRdb to the early 2020s). In terms of the full investigation: The cohort comprised a couple of women and a few men aged 18 to 49 years. Each donor's leukapheresis produced roughly between roughly 0.85 and 9.5 billion PBMCs. Blood TCR repertoires of five healthy adults were deeply sequenced to estimate repertoire size and the extent of clonotype sharing between individuals. Libraries were prepared and TCR repertoires were sequenced by different laboratories using diverse techniques, in order to increase sequencing depth and limit assay-specific biases. For each donor, CD4 naive and CD4 memory were each run on three plates, CD8 naive on two plates, and CD8 memory on one plate. The paper as a whole reports these results and caveats: Even with the large sequencing depth, rarefaction of the sorted-subset datasets indicated that sequencing was incomplete. Sampling was limited to blood, and TCR repertoires in tissue likely differ from TCR repertoires in blood. Pairwise subsampling indicated that sequencing depth was expected to affect the degree of clonotype sharing among donors. Across four donors, around 5% of naive CD4, around 3.3% of naive CD8, under 2.5% of memory CD4, and over 0.35% of memory CD8 clonotypes were shared. The small number of donors limited the genetic and exposure-history diversity represented. Naive subsets generally had larger estimated clonotype richness than memory subsets did. Clonotypes shared by all four sorted-subset donors showed higher generation probabilities than non-shared clonotypes.

The donors were healthy, HIV-negative adults who had no recently reported acute infections or vaccinations. Every donor was a Caucasian adult residing in Nashville, Tennessee, USA. CD4+ T cells were enriched through magnetic negative selection, after which naive cells were positively selected on CD45RA and the remaining negative fraction served as the memory subset. Blood was collected by leukapheresis, and PBMCs were isolated by Ficoll-Histopaque density gradient centrifugation and then cryopreserved in liquid nitrogen vapor phase. Analytical flow cytometry was used to check the purity and quantity of every magnetically sorted T cell population. From each sorted fraction, genomic DNA was isolated and quantified by UV absorbance on a Nanodrop 2000c. V sheds 0 bases and J sheds 5 bases, leaving 16 bases between their ends. CDR1 SGHAT and CDR2 FQNNGV are derived from the germline V gene. The CDR3 contains 16 residues, cysteine and phenylalanine counted. Only the CDR3 DNA is retained, 48 bases long and in frame from the first base.

As regards this clone: Its antigen is still unknown. Per-base quality was not reported, and no clone a single base away is much larger than it.

Using the deep immunoSEQ assay, multiplex PCR amplified TCR CDR3 regions from genomic DNA. Extracted genomic DNA from each cell subset was spread evenly across all wells of several immunoSEQ 96-well plates, with each plate serving as a replicate. For sorted subsets, approximately 0.2 ug of genomic DNA, equivalent to around 30,000 T cell genomes, went into each replicate PCR. Purified libraries were quantified with a Qubit 3.0 fluorometer, sized on a Bioanalyzer 2100, and re-quantified with the KAPA Library Quantification kit. Every immunoSEQ 96-well plate was sequenced on a separate single-read 150-cycle Illumina NextSeq 550 flow cell. For the original study's pipeline: Because the immunoSEQ output included only junctional sequences and no quality scores, the filtering could not be the same as the filtering used for full-length reads. To assign V/J genes and CDR3, sequences were annotated using PyIR, a Python wrapper for IgBLAST v1.9, with IMGT germline references. Reads with weak V/J assignments (E-value above 1e-6), missing CDR3, stop codons, out-of-frame junctions, or ambiguous translated residues were removed. V3J clonotypes were defined as sequences sharing the same inferred V gene, J gene, and CDR3 amino acid sequence. The percentage overlap between two repertoires was calculated by dividing the number of shared unique clonotypes by the size of the smaller repertoire. Richness of each repertoire was evaluated using RTK rarefaction, the Chao1 estimator, and Recon v2.1 estimates of unobserved clonotypes. For all TCRbeta clonotypes obtained by the gDNA method from a few donors, generation probabilities were computed with OLGA. The source is immuneACCESS, and TCRdb retained only in-frame sequences with V and J called. Part of the clones is not carried over; for the studies checked, unresolved V genes explain less than half of this, and the remainder is unexplained. Clone size and the V and J calls come from that table; the DNA yielded D and trimming. A total of about 2.4 million clones appear in this sample, roughly nine tenths of them only once. The leading ten clones occupy roughly 0.13% of the sample.

This receptor was taken from a man between 18 and 29 years old in good health. The V and J segments used are TRBV11-2 and TRBJ2-5; TRBD2 is possibly the D segment (5 matching bases). The sequenced sample consisted of naive CD4+ T cells sorted from blood. This specimen's cell subset or site label, interpreted: CD45RA+ positively selected. The CDR3 in this case is CASSLDIWRAGETQYF. The sequenced DNA: TGTGCCAGCAGCTTAGATATATGGCGGGCCGGGGAGACCCAGTACTTC.